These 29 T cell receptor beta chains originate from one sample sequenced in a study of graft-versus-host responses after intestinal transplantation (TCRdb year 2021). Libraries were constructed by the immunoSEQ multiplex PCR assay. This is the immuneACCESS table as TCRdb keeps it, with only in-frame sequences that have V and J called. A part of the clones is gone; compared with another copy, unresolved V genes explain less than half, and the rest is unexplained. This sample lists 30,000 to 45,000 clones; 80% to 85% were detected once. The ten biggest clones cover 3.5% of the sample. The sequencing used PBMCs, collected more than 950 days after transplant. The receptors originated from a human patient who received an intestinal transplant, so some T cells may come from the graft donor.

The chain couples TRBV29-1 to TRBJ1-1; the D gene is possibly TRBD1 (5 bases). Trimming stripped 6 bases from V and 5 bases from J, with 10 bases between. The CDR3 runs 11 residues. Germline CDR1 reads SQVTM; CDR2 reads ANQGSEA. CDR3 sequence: CSVLDSTEAFF. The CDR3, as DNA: TGCAGCGTCTTAGACAGTACTGAAGCTTTCTTT. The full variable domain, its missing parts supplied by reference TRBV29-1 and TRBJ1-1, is SAVISQKPSRDICQRGTSLTIQCQVDSQVTMMFWYRQQPGQSLTLIATANQGSEATYESGFVIDKFPISRPNLTFSTLTVSNMSPEDSSIYLCSVLDSTEAFFGQGTRLTVV.

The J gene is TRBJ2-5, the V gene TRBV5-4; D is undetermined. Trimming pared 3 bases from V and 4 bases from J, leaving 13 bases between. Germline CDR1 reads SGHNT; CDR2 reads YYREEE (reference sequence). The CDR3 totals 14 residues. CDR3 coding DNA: TGTGCCAGCAGCTCTCGGGCGTCCAGAGAGACCCAGTACTTC. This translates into CASSSRASRETQYF.

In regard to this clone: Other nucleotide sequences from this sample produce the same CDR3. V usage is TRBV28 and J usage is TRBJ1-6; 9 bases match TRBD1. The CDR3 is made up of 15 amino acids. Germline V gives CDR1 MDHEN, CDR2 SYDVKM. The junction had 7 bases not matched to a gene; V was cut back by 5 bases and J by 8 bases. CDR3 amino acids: CASSLLGQGHSPLHF. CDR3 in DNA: TGTGCCAGCAGTCTCCTGGGACAGGGTCATTCACCCCTCCACTTT.

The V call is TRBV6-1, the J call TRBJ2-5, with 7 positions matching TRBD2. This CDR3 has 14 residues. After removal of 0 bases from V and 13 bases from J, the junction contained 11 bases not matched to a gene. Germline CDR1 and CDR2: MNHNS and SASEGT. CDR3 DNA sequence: TGTGCCAGCAGTGAAGCTCGGGACTATCAGCCCGTGTACTTC. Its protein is CASSEARDYQPVYF.

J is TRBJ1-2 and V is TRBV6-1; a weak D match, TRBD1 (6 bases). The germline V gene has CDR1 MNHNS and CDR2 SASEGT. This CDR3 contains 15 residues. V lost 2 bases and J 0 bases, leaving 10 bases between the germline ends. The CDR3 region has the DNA TGTGCCAGCAGTGAAATCCCAGGGGCTAACTATGGCTACACCTTC. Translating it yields CASSEIPGANYGYTF.

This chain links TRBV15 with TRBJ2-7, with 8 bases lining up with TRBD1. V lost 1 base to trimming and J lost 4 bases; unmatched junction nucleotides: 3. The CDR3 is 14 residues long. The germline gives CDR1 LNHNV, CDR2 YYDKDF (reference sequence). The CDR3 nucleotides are TGTGCCACCAGCAGAGGGACAGGGAAATACGAGCAGTACTTC. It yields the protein CATSRGTGKYEQYF.

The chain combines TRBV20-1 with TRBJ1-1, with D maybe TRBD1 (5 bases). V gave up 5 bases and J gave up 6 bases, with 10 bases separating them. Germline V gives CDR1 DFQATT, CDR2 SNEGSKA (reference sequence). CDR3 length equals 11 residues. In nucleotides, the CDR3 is TGCAGTGCTCCGTCCAGGGCTGAAGCTTTCTTT. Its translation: CSAPSRAEAFF.

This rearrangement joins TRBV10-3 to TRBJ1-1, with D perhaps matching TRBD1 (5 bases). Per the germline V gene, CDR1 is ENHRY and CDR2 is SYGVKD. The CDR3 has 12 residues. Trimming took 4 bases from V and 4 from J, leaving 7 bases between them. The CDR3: CAISGGGTEAFF. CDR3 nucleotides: TGTGCCATCAGTGGGGGGGGCACTGAAGCTTTCTTT.

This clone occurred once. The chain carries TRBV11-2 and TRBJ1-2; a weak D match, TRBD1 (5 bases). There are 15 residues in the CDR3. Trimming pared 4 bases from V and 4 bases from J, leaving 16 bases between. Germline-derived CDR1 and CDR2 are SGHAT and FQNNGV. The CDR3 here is CASSSSDRGGYGYTF. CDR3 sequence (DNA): TGTGCCAGCAGCTCCTCCGACCGGGGGGGCTATGGCTACACCTTC.

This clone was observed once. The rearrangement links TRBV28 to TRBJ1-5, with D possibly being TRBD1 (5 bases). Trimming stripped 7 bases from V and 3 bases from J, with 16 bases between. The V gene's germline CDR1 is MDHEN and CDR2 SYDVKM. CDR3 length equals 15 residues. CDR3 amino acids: CASTWTGTANQPQHF. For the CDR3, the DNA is TGTGCCAGCACTTGGACGGGGACCGCCAATCAGCCCCAGCATTTT.

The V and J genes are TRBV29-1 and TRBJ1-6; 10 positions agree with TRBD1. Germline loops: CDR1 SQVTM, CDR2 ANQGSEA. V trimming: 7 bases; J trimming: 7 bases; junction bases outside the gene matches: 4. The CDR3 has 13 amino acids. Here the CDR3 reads CSARTGGNSPLHF. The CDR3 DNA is TGCAGCGCCCGGACAGGGGGGAATTCACCCCTCCACTTT.

The CDR3 region has the DNA TGTGCCAGCGGCAGGGAGCCCCTCACAGATACGCAGTATTTT. It encodes CASGREPLTDTQYF. V gene TRBV9 combines with J gene TRBJ2-3; either TRBD1 or TRBD2 may supply D (5 bases each). V lost 7 bases, J lost 2 bases, and 14 bases lay in between. CDR1 is SGDLS and CDR2 is YYNGEE in the germline V gene. The CDR3 covers 14 residues.

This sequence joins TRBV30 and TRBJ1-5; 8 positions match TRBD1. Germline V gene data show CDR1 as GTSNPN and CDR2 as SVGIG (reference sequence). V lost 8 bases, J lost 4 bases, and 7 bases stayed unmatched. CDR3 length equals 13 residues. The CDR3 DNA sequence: TGTGCCGCTCGCCAGGGGGCGAATCAGCCCCAGCATTTT. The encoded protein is CAARQGANQPQHF.

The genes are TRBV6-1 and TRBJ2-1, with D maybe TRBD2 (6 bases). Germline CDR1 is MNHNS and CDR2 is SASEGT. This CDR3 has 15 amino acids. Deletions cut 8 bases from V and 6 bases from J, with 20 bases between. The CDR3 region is CASSKGGIDGNEQFF. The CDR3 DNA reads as TGTGCCAGCTCCAAGGGAGGAATCGACGGCAATGAGCAGTTCTTC.

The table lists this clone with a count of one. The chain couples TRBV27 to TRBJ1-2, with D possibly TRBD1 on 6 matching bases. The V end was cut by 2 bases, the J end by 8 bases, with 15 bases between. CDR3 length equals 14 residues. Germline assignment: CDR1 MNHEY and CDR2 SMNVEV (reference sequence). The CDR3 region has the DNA TGTGCCAGCAGTTTAACGGGGGGCCGGGGGGGCTACACCTTC. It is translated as CASSLTGGRGGYTF.

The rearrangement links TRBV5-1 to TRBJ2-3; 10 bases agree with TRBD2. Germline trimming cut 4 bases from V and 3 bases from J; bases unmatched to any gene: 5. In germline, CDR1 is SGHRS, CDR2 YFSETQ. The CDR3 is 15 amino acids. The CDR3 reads CASSSQLAGTDTQYF. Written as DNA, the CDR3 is TGCGCCAGCAGCAGTCAACTAGCGGGGACAGATACGCAGTATTTT.

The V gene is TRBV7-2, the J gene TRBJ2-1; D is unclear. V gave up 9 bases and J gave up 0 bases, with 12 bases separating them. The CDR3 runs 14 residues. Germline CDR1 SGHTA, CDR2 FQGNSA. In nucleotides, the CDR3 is TGTGCCAGTAGCCTCGGGCTCTCCTACAATGAGCAGTTCTTC. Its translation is CASSLGLSYNEQFF.

The CDR3 reads CASSLVGVEAFF. CDR3 nucleotides: TGTGCCAGCAGTTTGGTGGGGGTGGAAGCTTTCTTT. The V gene is TRBV28, the J gene TRBJ1-1, with a tentative D call TRBD1 (5 bases). V dropped 3 bases and J dropped 8 bases, with 10 bases sitting between them. In germline, CDR1 is MDHEN, CDR2 SYDVKM. This CDR3 comprises 12 residues.

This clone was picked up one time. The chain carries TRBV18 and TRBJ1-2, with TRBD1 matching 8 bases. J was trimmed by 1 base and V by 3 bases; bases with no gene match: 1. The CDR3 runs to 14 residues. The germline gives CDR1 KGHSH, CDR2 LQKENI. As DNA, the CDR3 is TGTGCCAGCTCACCGGACAGGGTTAACTATGGCTACACCTTC. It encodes CASSPDRVNYGYTF.

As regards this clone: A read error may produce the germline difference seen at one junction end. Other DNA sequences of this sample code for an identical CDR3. CDR3 protein: CASSSRMESSYEQYF. The CDR3 DNA reads TGTGCCAGCAGCTCCCGTATGGAGAGCTCCTACGAACAGTACTTC. This rearrangement joins TRBV11-2 to TRBJ2-7; D is uncertain. Germline CDR1 SGHAT, CDR2 FQNNGV. The CDR3 runs 15 residues.

The CDR3 bases are TGTGCCAGCAGTCTATCGATAGCGTTTTCTAGCTCCTACGAGCAGTACTTC. It specifies CASSLSIAFSSSYEQYF. The chain links TRBV28 to TRBJ2-7; D perhaps matches TRBD2 (5 bases). The V end lost 5 bases, the J end lost 0 bases, and 20 bases lay between the germline ends. The CDR3 contains 17 residues. Looked up from germline, CDR1 is MDHEN and CDR2 is SYDVKM.

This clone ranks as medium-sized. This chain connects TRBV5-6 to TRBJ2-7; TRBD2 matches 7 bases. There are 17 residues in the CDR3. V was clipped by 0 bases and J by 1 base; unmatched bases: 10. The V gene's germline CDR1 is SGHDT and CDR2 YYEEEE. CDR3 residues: CASSLGTSSRFSYEQYF. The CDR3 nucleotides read TGTGCCAGCAGCTTGGGGACTAGTTCAAGATTTTCCTACGAGCAGTACTTC.

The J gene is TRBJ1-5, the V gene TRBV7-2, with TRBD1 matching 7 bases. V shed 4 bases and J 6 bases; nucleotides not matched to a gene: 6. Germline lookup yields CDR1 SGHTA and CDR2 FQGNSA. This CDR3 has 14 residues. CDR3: CASSSGQIGQPQHF. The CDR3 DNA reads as TGTGCCAGCAGCTCGGGACAGATAGGTCAGCCCCAGCATTTT.

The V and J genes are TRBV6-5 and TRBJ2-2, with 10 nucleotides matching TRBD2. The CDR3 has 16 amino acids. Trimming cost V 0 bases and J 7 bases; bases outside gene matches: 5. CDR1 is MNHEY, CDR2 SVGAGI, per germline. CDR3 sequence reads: CASSYSRSGGVGELFF. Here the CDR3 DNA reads TGTGCCAGCAGTTACTCGAGAAGCGGGGGGGTCGGGGAGCTGTTTTTT.

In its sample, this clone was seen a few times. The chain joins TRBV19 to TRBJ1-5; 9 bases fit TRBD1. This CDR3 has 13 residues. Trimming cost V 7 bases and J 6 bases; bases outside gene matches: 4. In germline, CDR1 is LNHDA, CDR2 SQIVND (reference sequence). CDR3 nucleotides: TGTGCCAGTAAAGACAGGGGGAGTCAGCCCCAGCATTTT. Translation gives CASKDRGSQPQHF.

The CDR3 nucleotides read TGTGCCAGCAGTGAGATAGTTGGAGGCTACGAGCAGTACTTC. Translating it yields CASSEIVGGYEQYF. The rearrangement joins TRBV2 to TRBJ2-7; a possible D gene is TRBD2 (5 bases). The CDR3 is 14 amino acids. V lost 3 bases and J 3 bases, leaving 12 bases between the germline ends. Germline assignment: CDR1 SNHLY and CDR2 FYNNEI.

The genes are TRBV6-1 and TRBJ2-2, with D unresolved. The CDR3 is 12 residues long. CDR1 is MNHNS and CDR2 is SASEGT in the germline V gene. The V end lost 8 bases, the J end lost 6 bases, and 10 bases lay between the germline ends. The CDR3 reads CASSLVAGELFF. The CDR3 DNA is TGTGCCAGCTCCCTAGTCGCCGGGGAGCTGTTTTTT.

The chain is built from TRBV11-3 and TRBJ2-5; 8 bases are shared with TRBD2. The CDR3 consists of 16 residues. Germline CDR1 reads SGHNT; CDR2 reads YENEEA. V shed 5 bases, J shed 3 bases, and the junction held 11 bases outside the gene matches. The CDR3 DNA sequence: TGTGCCAGCAGCCAAGGAACCATTAGCGGGGAAGAGACCCAGTACTTC. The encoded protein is CASSQGTISGEETQYF.

CDR3 DNA sequence: TGTGCCAGCAGCGTGGACAGGGTGGGAAACACCATATATTTT. Residues: CASSVDRVGNTIYF. The chain has TRBV9 and TRBJ1-3; TRBD1 matches 8 bases. The V and J ends lost 2 bases and 4 bases, in that order; junction bases with no gene match: 2. Germline V CDR1 and CDR2: SGDLS, YYNGEE. This CDR3 has 14 residues.